These 13 T cell receptor beta chains were sequenced from one sample in a study of cytomegalovirus exposure and HLA in healthy donors. It was with 60 Vbeta and 13 Jbeta primers that the PCR ran. Data came from immunoSEQ multiplex PCR; TCRdb stores just in-frame clones and leaves some out. This table holds 90,000 to 120,000 clones, 70% found once. Input material: PBMCs. The receptors were gathered from a man in his forties or fifties in good health and CMV-seropositive.

The genes are TRBV7-8 and TRBJ1-1, with TRBD1 identical over 8 bases. The CDR3 contains 13 residues. Germline CDR1 is SGHVS and CDR2 is FQNEAQ. Losses at the gene ends were 5 bases for V and 9 bases for J; bases not matched to a gene: 8. DNA for the CDR3: TGTGCCAGCAGCCCGCCGGACAGGGATAAAGCTTTCTTT. Translating gives CASSPPDRDKAFF. The whole variable domain, remainder taken from reference TRBV7-8 and TRBJ1-1, is GAGVSQSPRYKVAKRGQDVALRCDPISGHVSLFWYQQALGQGPEFLTYFQNEAQLDKSGLPSDRFFAERPEGSVSTLKIQRTQQEDSAVYLCASSPPDRDKAFFGQGTRLTVV.

The V call is TRBV23-1, the J call TRBJ1-2; D may be TRBD1 (5 bases). TRBV23-1 is identified as an open reading frame with a role that is uncertain. Trimming left V 4 bases short and J 0 bases short, with 15 bases between. The CDR3 totals 16 residues. The CDR3 DNA reads as TGCGCCAGCAGTCGGGCTATGGACAACGCTAACTATGGCTACACCTTC. This encodes CASSRAMDNANYGYTF.

This chain links TRBV7-9 with TRBJ1-1, with a weak D call TRBD1 (6 bases). Germline V CDR1 and CDR2: SEHNR, FQNEAQ (reference sequence). V shed 5 bases and J shed 1 base, with 8 bases lying between them. The CDR3 consists of 13 residues. This CDR3 is CASSVQGNTEAFF. Written as DNA, the CDR3 is TGTGCCAGCAGCGTACAGGGGAACACTGAAGCTTTCTTT.

The chain links TRBV6-1 to TRBJ2-5, with D maybe TRBD1 (6 bases). Trimming stripped 8 bases from V and 3 bases from J, with 13 bases between. CDR1 and CDR2 (germline): MNHNS, SASEGT. There are 13 residues in the CDR3. CDR3 sequence reads: CASARDKEETQYF. Here the CDR3 DNA reads TGTGCCAGCGCCCGGGACAAGGAAGAGACCCAGTACTTC.

This sequence joins TRBV9 and TRBJ2-7; TRBD1 agrees at 9 bases. After removal of 3 bases from V and 4 bases from J, the junction contained 8 bases not matched to a gene. This CDR3 comprises 15 residues. Looked up from germline, CDR1 is SGDLS and CDR2 is YYNGEE. For the CDR3, the DNA is TGTGCCAGCAGCGGGGGACAGGGCGACCCTTACGAGCAGTACTTC. This sequence encodes CASSGGQGDPYEQYF.

The rearrangement joins TRBV30 to TRBJ1-2, with 7 bases lining up with TRBD1. The CDR3 contains 14 residues. Germline V gene lookup returns CDR1 GTSNPN and CDR2 SVGIG (reference sequence). The V and J ends lost 2 bases and 4 bases, in that order; junction bases with no gene match: 7. The CDR3 nucleotides read TGTGCCTGGAGTCGGGACAGCTTGAGCTATGGCTACACCTTC. It translates to CAWSRDSLSYGYTF.

The chain combines TRBV6-6 with TRBJ2-3; unclear D gene. V lost 5 bases and J 4 bases, leaving 7 bases between the germline ends. This CDR3 has 12 amino acids. CDR1 is MNHNY and CDR2 is SVGAGI in the germline V gene (reference sequence). The CDR3: CASSPPSDTQYF. Here the CDR3 DNA reads TGTGCCAGCAGTCCTCCCTCAGATACGCAGTATTTT.

The chain couples TRBV30 to TRBJ2-3, with D possibly being TRBD1 (6 bases). From germline, CDR1 is GTSNPN and CDR2 SVGIG (reference sequence). The V and J ends lost 5 bases and 2 bases respectively, with 8 bases between them. This CDR3 has 12 residues. DNA of the CDR3: TGTGCCTGGGGGGACAACACAGATACGCAGTATTTT. It codes for CAWGDNTDTQYF.

V and J are TRBV6-4 and TRBJ2-1; 8 nucleotides match TRBD2. V shed 2 bases, J shed 15 bases, and the junction held 12 bases outside the gene matches. CDR1 and CDR2 from the germline V gene are MRHNA and SNTAGT. The CDR3 sequence is 14 residues long. CDR3 region: CASSDTDKREKLFF. The CDR3 DNA reads TGTGCCAGCAGTGACACCGATAAGCGGGAGAAGCTGTTCTTC.

This chain connects TRBV4-2 to TRBJ1-2; no clear D. The CDR3 contains 10 residues. V lost 6 bases, J lost 8 bases, and 7 bases lay in between. Germline loops: CDR1 LGHNA, CDR2 YNFKEQ. The DNA for the CDR3 is TGTGCCAGCAGATCGGAGGGCTACACCTTC. Protein product: CASRSEGYTF.

V usage is TRBV27 and J usage is TRBJ2-6; 9 positions match TRBD2. Germline V lookup: CDR1 MNHEY, CDR2 SMNVEV (reference sequence). The J segment lost 2 bases and the V segment lost 2 bases, leaving 16 bases of the junction unmatched. The CDR3 consists of 21 residues. The CDR3 is CASSLHSGVLAGEAGANVLTF. The CDR3 region has the DNA TGTGCCAGCAGTTTACACTCAGGCGTACTAGCGGGTGAAGCTGGGGCCAACGTCCTGACTTTC.

This clone was detected only a few times. The V call is TRBV21-1, the J call TRBJ1-5; the table's D call, TRBD1, was not checked against the DNA. TRBV21-1 counts as a pseudogene. The CDR3 runs to 20 residues. The CDR3 nucleotides are TGTGCCAGCAGCAATAAGGGGGGGACAGGGGGAATTAATAGCAATCAGCCCCAGCATTTT. This gives the protein CASSNKGGTGGINSNQPQHF.

The chain employs TRBV5-6 and TRBJ1-1; maybe TRBD1 (5 bases). With 5 bases removed from V and 0 bases from J, the gap between germline ends came to 17 bases. CDR3 length: 16 residues. The germline V gene has CDR1 SGHDT and CDR2 YYEEEE. In nucleotides, the CDR3 is TGTGCCAGCAGTCCTTACCTGACAGTGATGAACACTGAAGCTTTCTTT. It yields the protein CASSPYLTVMNTEAFF.